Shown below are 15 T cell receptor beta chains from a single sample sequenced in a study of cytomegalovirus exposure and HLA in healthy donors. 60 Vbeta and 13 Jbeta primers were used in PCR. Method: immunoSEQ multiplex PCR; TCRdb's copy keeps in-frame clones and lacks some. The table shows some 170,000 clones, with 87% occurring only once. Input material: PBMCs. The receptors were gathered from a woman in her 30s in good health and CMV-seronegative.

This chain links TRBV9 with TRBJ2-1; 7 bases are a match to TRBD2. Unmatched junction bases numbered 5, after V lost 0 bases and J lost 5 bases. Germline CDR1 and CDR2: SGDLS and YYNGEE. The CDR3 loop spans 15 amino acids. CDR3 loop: CASSVGLAQNNEQFF. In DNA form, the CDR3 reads TGTGCCAGCAGCGTAGGACTAGCACAGAACAATGAGCAGTTCTTC. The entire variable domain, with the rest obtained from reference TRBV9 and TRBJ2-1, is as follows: DSGVTQTPKHLITATGQRVTLRCSPRSGDLSVYWYQQSLDQGLQFLIQYYNGEERAKGNILERFSAQQFPDLHSELNLSSLELGDSALYFCASSVGLAQNNEQFFGPGTRLTVL.

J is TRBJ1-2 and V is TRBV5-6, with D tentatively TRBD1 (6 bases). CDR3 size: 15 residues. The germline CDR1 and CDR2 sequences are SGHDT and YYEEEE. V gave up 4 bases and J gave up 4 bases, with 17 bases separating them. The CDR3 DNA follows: TGTGCCAGCAGCCCCACCAAGACAGGCTTCTATGGCTACACCTTC. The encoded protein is CASSPTKTGFYGYTF.

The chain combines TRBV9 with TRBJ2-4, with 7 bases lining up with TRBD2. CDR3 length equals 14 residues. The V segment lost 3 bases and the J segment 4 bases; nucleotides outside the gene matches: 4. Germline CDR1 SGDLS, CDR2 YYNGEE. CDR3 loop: CASSGEGGKNIQYF. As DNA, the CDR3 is TGTGCCAGCAGCGGGGAGGGTGGAAAAAACATTCAGTACTTC.

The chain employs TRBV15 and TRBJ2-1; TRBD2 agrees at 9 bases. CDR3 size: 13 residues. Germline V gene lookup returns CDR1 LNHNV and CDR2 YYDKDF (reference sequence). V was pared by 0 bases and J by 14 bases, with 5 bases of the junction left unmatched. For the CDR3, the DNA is TGTGCCACCAGCAGAGATAAGTTAGCGGGGGAGTTCTTC. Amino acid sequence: CATSRDKLAGEFF.

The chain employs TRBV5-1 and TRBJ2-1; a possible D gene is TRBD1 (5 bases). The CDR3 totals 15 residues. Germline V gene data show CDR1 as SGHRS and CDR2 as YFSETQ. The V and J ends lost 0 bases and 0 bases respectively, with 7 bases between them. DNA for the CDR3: TGCGCCAGCAGCTTGGAACAGGCCTCCTACAATGAGCAGTTCTTC. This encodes CASSLEQASYNEQFF.

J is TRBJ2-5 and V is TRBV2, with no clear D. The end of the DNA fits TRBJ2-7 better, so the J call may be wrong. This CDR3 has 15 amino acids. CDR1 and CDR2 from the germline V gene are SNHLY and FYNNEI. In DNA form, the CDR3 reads TGTGCCAGCAGTGGGGTTCAACAGAGCACCTACGAGCAGTACTTC. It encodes CASSGVQQSTYEQYF.

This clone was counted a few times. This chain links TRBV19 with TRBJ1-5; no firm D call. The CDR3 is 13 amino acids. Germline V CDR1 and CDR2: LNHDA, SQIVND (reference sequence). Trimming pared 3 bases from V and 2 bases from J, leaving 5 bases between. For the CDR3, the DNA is TGTGCCAGTAGTATGGGAGGCAATCAGCCCCAGCATTTT. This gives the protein CASSMGGNQPQHF.

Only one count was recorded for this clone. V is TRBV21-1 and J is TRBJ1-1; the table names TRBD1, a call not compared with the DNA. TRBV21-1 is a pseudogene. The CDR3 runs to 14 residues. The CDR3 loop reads CASSKRGEGAEAFF. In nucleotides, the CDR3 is TGTGCCAGCAGCAAAAGGGGAGAGGGGGCTGAAGCTTTCTTT.

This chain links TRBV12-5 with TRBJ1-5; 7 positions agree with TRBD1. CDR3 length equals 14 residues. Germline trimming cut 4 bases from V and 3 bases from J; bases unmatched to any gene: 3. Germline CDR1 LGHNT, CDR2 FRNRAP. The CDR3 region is CASGSGQFNQPQHF. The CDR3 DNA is TGTGCTAGTGGTTCGGGACAGTTCAATCAGCCCCAGCATTTT.

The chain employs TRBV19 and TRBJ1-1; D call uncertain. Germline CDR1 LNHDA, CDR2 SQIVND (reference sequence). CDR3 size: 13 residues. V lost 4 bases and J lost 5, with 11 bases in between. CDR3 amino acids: CASSSSMITEAFF. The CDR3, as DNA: TGTGCCAGTAGTAGTAGCATGATTACTGAAGCTTTCTTT.

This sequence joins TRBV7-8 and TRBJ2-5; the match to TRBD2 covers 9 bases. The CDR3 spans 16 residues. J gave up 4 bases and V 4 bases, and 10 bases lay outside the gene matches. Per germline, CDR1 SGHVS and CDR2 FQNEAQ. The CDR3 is CASSSPAPSGAETQYF. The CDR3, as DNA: TGTGCCAGCAGCTCCCCCGCCCCTAGCGGGGCAGAGACCCAGTACTTC.

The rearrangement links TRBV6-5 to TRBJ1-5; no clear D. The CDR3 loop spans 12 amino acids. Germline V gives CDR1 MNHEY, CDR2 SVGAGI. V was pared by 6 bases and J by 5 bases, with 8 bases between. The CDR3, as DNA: TGTGCCAGCAGACACCCAGATCAGCCCCAGCATTTT. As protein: CASRHPDQPQHF.

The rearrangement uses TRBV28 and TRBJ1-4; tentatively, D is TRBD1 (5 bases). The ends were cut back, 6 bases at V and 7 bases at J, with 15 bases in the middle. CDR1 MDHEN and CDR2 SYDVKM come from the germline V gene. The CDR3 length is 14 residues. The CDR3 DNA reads TGTGCCAGCAGAACAGGACGGGGGAGTGAAAAACTGTTTTTT. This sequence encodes CASRTGRGSEKLFF.

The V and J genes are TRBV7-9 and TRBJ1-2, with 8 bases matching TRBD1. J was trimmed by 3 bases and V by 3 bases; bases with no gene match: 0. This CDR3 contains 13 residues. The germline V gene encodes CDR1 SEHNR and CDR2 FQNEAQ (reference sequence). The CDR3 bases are TGTGCCAGCAGCTTGGACAGGGACTATGGCTACACCTTC. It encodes CASSLDRDYGYTF.

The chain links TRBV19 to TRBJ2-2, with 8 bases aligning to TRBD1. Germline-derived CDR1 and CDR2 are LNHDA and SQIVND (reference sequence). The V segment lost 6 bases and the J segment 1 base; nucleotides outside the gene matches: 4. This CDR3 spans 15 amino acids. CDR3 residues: CASRWGTGNTGELFF. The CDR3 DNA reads TGTGCCAGTAGATGGGGGACAGGGAACACCGGGGAGCTGTTTTTT.